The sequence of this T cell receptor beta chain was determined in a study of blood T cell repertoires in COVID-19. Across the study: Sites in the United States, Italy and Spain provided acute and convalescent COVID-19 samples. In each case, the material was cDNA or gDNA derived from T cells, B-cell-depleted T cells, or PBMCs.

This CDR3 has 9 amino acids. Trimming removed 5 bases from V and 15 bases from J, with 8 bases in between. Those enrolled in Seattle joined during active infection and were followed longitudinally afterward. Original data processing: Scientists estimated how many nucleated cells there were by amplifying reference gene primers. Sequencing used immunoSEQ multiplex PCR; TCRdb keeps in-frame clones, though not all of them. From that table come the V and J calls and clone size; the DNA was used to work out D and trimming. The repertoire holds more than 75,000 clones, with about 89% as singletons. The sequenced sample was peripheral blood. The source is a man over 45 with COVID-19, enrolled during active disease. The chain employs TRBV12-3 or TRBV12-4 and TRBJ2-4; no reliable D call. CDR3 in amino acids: CASSPPTYF. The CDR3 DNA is TGTGCCAGCAGTCCTCCTACGTACTTC.